These T cell receptor beta chains were read from a single sample in a study of CXCR3-negative and CXCR3-positive naive CD8 T cells. From the 5' RACE reads, TCRdb lists one entry per CDR3 protein and no DNA. This sample's table has about 58,000 distinct CDR3 sequences. The sequenced sample consisted of naive CXCR3- CD8+ T cells from blood. The source of these receptors is a human donor in good health. Some clones in this sample may be carry-over from other donors' samples. The CDR3 runs from the conserved cysteine through the conserved F or W.

TRBV7-3	TRBJ2-3	CASSSSGSSTQYF
TRBV2	TRBJ2-5	CASSLSGGMYQETQYF
TRBV28	TRBJ2-7	CASSLERPSYERYF
TRBV5-1	TRBJ2-3	CASSLVGDTQYF
TRBV14	TRBJ2-7	CASSPRDRKLYEQYF
TRBV20-1	TRBJ2-5	CSARKTGGNKETQYF
TRBV7-2	TRBJ2-3	CASSSGQGADTQYF
TRBV7-6	TRBJ2-7	CASSTIAGVEQYF
TRBV7-2	TRBJ1-1	CASSSAFWMNTEAFF
TRBV6-4	TRBJ2-1	CASSEAYNHEQFF
TRBV9	TRBJ2-5	CASSVVNGETQYF
TRBV7-9	TRBJ2-2	CASSHTAGQNTGELFF
TRBV6-2/TRBV6-3	TRBJ2-7	CASSYEQESSYEQYF
TRBV6-5	TRBJ2-5	CASSEATGRQETQYF
TRBV20-1	TRBJ1-2	CSATPGNYGYTF
TRBV4-1	TRBJ2-7	CASSQVQTRDSHYEQYF
TRBV29-1	TRBJ2-7	CSVSDGYSYEQYF
TRBV29-1	TRBJ2-1	CSVELLGQGYNEQFF
TRBV29-1	TRBJ2-2	CSVLKGATNTGELFF
TRBV11-3	TRBJ2-1	CASSLSPGTGDNEQFF
TRBV2	TRBJ2-7	CAQQTGYEQYF
TRBV20-1	TRBJ2-5	CSARVWTSGGETQYF
TRBV7-9	TRBJ2-7	CASSPAGTTYEQYF
TRBV4-3	TRBJ2-4	CASSQGHRGGKNIQYF
TRBV7-9	TRBJ1-1	CASSLYAPGGFGGEAFF
TRBV7-3	TRBJ1-1	CASSPGGGEAFF
TRBV20-1	TRBJ2-1	CSARALGGLHNEQFF
TRBV12-3/TRBV12-4	TRBJ1-2	CASSLGQEDYTF
TRBV18	TRBJ2-7	CASSHPGQGDEQYF
TRBV29-1	TRBJ2-3	CSAPGWDRRTDTQYF
TRBV27	TRBJ2-7	CASASGGYEQYF
TRBV29-1	TRBJ2-3	CSVEGSTGRIGDTQYF
TRBV7-9	TRBJ1-1	CASTLPDGVEAFF
TRBV25-1	TRBJ2-7	CASSGPVYEQYF
TRBV4-3	TRBJ2-7	CASSQDRDSSYEQYF
TRBV7-2	TRBJ2-3	CASSLLAGPGREYF
TRBV15	TRBJ1-1	CATSRDPGERDTEAFF
TRBV29-1	TRBJ1-1	CSVASWGAEAFF
TRBV28	TRBJ2-1	CASSRRRNEQFF
TRBV7-9	TRBJ1-2	CASSLAVSSYGYTF
TRBV5-1	TRBJ2-6	CASSFPGQGSGANVLTF
TRBV20-1	TRBJ2-1	CSARAPDAGRGQFF
TRBV11-2	TRBJ2-7	CASSLGRGSIHEQYF
TRBV20-1	TRBJ2-2	CSARDHRDTGELFF
TRBV7-6	TRBJ2-1	CASSLEGPHYNEQFF
TRBV4-3	TRBJ1-4	CSSSQVGATNEKLFF
TRBV7-2	TRBJ1-1	CASSLVGRQRLNTEAFF
TRBV7-9	TRBJ2-7	CASSSPKAGLYEQYF
TRBV14	TRBJ2-2	CASSQEGGSAGELFF
TRBV20-1	TRBJ2-7	CSARGTDSYEQYF
TRBV29-1	TRBJ2-1	CSSRLAGLENEQFF
TRBV29-1	TRBJ2-1	CSVEYTGGQNNEQFF
TRBV7-6	TRBJ2-5	CASSFGQVGAQETQYF